This T cell receptor beta chain was recovered during a study of T cell repertoires in cytomegalovirus infection. Study-wide background: CMV epitopes used comprised recently identified HLA-C-restricted ones and well-studied HLA-B-restricted ones. Based on public TCR beta signatures, there were indications of CMV infection and of a matching HLA type. Findings of the study overall: HLA-C-restricted CMV clonotypes gave the most frequent clonotype in two of eight donors. The cumulative frequency of public TCR beta families distinguished individuals who carried CMV together with the relevant HLA.

MiXCR, applied by TCRdb to the reads, yields one record per CDR3 protein. The profile shows 360,000 or so distinct CDR3 sequences, roughly a third of them singletons. Unmatched junction bases numbered 17, after V lost 2 bases and J lost 4 bases. The germline CDR1 and CDR2 sequences are KGHDR and SFDVKD. This CDR3 is built from 20 residues. As regards this clonotype: Its antigen is currently unknown.

This chain uses TRBV24-1 with TRBJ1-5; 9 positions match TRBD1. This TCR derives from a human donor in good health (CMV status not recorded). Some clones in this sample may be carry-over from other donors' samples. Material: cultured PBMCs, obtained from culture after CMV antigen stimulation. The CDR3 spells CATSDSYTVGQGLENQPQHF. CDR3 in DNA: TGTGCCACCAGTGATTCGTATACGGTGGGACAGGGCTTAGAAAATCAGCCCCAGCATTTT.